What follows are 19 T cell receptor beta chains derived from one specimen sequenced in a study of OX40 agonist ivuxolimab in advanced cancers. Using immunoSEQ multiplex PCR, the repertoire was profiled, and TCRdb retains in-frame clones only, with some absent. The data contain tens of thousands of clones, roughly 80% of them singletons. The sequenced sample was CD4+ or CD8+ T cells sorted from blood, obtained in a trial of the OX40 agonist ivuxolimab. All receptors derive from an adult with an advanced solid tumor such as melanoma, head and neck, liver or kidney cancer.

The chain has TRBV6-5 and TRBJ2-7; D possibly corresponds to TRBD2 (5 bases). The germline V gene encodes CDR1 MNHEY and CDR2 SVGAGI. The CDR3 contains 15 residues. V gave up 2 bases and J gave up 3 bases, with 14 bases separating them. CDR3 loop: CASSYEERNIYEQYF. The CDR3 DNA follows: TGTGCCAGCAGTTACGAGGAGCGGAATATCTACGAGCAGTACTTC.

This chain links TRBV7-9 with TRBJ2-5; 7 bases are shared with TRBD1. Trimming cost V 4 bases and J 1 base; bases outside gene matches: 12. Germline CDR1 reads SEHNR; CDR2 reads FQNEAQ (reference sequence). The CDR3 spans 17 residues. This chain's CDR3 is CASSSGQITLFQETQYF. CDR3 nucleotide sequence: TGTGCCAGCAGCTCGGGACAGATTACCTTGTTCCAAGAGACCCAGTACTTC.

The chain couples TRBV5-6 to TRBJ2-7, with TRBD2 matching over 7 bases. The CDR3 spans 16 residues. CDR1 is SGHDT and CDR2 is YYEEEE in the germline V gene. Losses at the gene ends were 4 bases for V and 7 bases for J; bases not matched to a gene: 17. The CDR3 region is CASSPKGRGSVGEQYF. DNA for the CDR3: TGTGCCAGCAGCCCCAAGGGGCGGGGGTCAGTAGGGGAGCAGTACTTC. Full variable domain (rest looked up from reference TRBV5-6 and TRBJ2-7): DAGVTQSPTHLIKTRGQQVTLRCSPKSGHDTVSWYQQALGQGPQFIFQYYEEEERQRGNFPDRFSGHQFPNYSSELNVNALLLGDSALYLCASSPKGRGSVGEQYFGPGTRLTVT.

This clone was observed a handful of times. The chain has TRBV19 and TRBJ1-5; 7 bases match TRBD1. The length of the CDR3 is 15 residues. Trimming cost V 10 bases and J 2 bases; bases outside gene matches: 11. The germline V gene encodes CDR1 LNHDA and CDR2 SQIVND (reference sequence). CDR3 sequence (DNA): TGTGCCACCGAGACAGGGTTTGTCGGCAATCAGCCCCAGCATTTT. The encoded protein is CATETGFVGNQPQHF. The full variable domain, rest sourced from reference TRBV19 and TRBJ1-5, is DGGITQSPKYLFRKEGQNVTLSCEQNLNHDAMYWYRQDPGQGLRLIYYSQIVNDFQKGDIAEGYSVSREKKESFPLTVTSAQKNPTAFYLCATETGFVGNQPQHFGDGTRLSIL.

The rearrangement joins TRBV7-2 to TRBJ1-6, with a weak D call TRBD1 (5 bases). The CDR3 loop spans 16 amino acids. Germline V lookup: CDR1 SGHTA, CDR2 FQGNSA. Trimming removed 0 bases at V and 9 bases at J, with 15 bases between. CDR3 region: CASSLAQGATASPLHF. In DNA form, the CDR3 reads TGTGCCAGCAGCTTAGCGCAGGGAGCGACCGCTTCACCCCTCCACTTT.

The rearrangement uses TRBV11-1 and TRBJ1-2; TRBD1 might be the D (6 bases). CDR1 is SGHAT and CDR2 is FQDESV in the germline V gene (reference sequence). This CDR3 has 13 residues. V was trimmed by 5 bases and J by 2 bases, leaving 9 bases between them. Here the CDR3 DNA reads TGTGCCAGCAGCCTTCAGGGGAACTATGGCTACACCTTC. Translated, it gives CASSLQGNYGYTF.

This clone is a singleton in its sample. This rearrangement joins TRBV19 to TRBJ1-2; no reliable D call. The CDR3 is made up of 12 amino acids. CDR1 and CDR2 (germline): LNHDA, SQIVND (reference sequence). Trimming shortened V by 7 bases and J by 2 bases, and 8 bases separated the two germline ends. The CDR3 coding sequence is TGTGCCAGTACGGCTCGAAACTATGGCTACACCTTC. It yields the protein CASTARNYGYTF.

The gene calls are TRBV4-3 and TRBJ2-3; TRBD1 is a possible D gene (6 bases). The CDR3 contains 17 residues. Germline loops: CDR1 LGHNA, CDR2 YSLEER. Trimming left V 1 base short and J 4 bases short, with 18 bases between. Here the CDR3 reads CASSQVGQGIFPDTQYF. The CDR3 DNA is TGCGCCAGCAGCCAAGTTGGGCAGGGGATTTTTCCAGATACGCAGTATTTT.

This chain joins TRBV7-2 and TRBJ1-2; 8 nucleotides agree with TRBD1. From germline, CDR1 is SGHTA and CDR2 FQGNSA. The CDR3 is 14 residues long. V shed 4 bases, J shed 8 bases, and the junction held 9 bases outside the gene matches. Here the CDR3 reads CASSSLQGVEGYTF. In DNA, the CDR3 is TGTGCCAGCAGCTCCCTACAGGGGGTGGAGGGCTACACCTTC.

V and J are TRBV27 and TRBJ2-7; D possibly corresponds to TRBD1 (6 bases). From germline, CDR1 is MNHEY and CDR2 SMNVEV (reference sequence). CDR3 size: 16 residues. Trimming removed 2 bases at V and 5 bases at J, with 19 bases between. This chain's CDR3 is CASSLGSPGAGHEQYF. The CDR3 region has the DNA TGTGCCAGCAGTTTAGGTAGTCCAGGGGCCGGCCACGAGCAGTACTTC.

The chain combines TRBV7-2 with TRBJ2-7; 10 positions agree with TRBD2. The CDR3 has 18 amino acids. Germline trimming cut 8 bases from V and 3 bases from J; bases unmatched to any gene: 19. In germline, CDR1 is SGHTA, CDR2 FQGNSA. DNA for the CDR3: TGTGCCAGCGCCCCACAGAGGGCAGCTAGCGGGGGTGGCTACGAGCAGTACTTC. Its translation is CASAPQRAASGGGYEQYF.

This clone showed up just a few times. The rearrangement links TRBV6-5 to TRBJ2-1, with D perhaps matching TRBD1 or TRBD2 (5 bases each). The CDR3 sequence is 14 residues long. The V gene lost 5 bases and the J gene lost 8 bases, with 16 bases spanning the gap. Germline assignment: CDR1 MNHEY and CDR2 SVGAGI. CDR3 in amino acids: CASSPLAGSYEQFF. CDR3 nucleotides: TGTGCCAGCAGTCCCCTCGCAGGGAGCTATGAGCAGTTCTTC.

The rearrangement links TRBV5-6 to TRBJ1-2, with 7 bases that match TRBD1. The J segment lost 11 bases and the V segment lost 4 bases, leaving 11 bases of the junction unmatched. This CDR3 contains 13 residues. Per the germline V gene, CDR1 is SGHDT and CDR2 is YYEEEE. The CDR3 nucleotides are TGTGCCAGCAGCCGCACCGACAGGGTTGGGTACACCTTC. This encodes CASSRTDRVGYTF. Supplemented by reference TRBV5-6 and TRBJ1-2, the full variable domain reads DAGVTQSPTHLIKTRGQQVTLRCSPKSGHDTVSWYQQALGQGPQFIFQYYEEEERQRGNFPDRFSGHQFPNYSSELNVNALLLGDSALYLCASSRTDRVGYTFGSGTRLTVV.

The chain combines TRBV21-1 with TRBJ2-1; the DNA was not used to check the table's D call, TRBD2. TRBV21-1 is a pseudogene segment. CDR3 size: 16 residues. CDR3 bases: TGTGCCAGCAGCTCCAAGCGGCTAGCGGGAGGCAATGAGCAGTTCTTC. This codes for CASSSKRLAGGNEQFF.

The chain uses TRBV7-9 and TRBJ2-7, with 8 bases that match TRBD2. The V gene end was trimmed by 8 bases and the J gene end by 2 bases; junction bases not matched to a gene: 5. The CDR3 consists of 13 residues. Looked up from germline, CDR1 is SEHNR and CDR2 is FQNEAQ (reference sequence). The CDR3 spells CASEAGATYEQYF. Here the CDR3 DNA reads TGTGCCAGCGAAGCGGGGGCAACCTACGAGCAGTACTTC.

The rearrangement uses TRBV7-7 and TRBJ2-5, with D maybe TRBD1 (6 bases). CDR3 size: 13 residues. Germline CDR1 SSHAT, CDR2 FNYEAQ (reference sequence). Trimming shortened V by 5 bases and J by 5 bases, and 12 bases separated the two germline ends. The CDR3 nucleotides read TGTGCCAGCAGCATGGACAGAGACGAGACCCAGTACTTC. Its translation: CASSMDRDETQYF.

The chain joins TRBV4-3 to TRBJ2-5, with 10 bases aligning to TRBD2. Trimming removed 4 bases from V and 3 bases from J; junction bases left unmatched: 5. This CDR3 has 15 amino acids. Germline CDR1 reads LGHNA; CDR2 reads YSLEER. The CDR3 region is CASSPGTSEEETQYF. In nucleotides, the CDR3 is TGCGCCAGCAGCCCGGGGACTAGCGAGGAAGAGACCCAGTACTTC.

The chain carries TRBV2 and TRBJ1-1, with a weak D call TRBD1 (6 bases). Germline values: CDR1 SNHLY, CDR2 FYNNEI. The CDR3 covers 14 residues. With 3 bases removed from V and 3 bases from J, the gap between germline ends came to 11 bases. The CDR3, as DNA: TGTGCCAGCAGTGAGGTGGGGGCGGACACTGAAGCTTTCTTT. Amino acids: CASSEVGADTEAFF.

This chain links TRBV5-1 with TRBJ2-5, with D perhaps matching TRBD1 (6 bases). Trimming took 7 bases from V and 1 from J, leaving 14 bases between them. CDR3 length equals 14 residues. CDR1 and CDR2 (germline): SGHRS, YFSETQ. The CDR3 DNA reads TGCGCCAGCGCAGTGACAGGAGGCCAAGAGACCCAGTACTTC. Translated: CASAVTGGQETQYF.